The clone carrying this T cell receptor (beta chain) was detected many times. Antigen: not known. This sample stems from a study of CD8 T cells in ankylosing spondylitis. Study-wide results and limits: It appeared that ankylosing spondylitis blood was characterized by a TCR beta motif of several highly homologous variants. There were earlier reports of some motif variants in reactive arthritis synovial fluid and blood. Significant enrichment of disease-linked clones was reported in matched ankylosing spondylitis synovial fluid.

Each TCR beta library was made by quantitative 5'-RACE that incorporated molecular barcodes. TCRdb re-called the 5' RACE reads through MiXCR, storing one row per CDR3 protein. The data show 200,000 to 250,000 distinct CDR3 sequences, roughly a tenth seen once. The specimen sequenced was blood, either unsorted or a sorted T cell fraction (not recorded which). This receptor was taken from a male donor with ankylosing spondylitis or in good health (not recorded which).

The CDR3 is CASSSAVYEQYF. CDR3 DNA: TGTGCCAGCAGCTCGGCGGTCTACGAGCAGTACTTC. The chain joins TRBV7-2 to TRBJ2-7; D is unresolved. CDR3 length: 12 amino acids. Germline lookup yields CDR1 SGHTA and CDR2 FQGNSA. Trimming took off 4 bases at V and 3 bases at J, with 7 bases between the two ends.